The rows below give T cell receptor beta chains drawn from one sample of a study of blood T cells in healthy people across ages. TCRdb re-derived calls from the 5' RACE reads in MiXCR, one entry per CDR3 protein. Of approximately 1.5 million distinct CDR3 sequences detected, roughly 43% appear once; the ten largest clones hold 4%. Sequenced: blood. These receptors were obtained from a woman younger than 35 in good health. Both conserved end residues are part of each CDR3. The D gene is left open where the match is weak. Only some rows state a clone size, as once, few, many or a class for expanded clones.

J gene: TRBJ2-7
clone size: few
D gene: TRBD1
V gene: TRBV6-5
CDR3 protein: CAASGTGPYEQYF
CDR3 DNA: TGTGCCGCCAGCGGGACAGGGCCCTACGAGCAGTACTTC

J gene: TRBJ1-4
clone size: -
D gene: -
V gene: TRBV20-1
CDR3 protein: CSARPSPRAIRGEKLFF
CDR3 DNA: TGCAGTGCTAGACCTTCCCCCAGGGCGATACGGGGCGAAAAACTGTTTTTT

J gene: TRBJ1-6
clone size: -
D gene: -
V gene: TRBV10-3
CDR3 protein: CAIRGTGKNSPLHF
CDR3 DNA: TGTGCCATCAGAGGGACTGGGAAGAATTCACCCCTCCACTTT

J gene: TRBJ2-7
clone size: -
D gene: TRBD2
V gene: TRBV6-2/TRBV6-3
CDR3 protein: CASSSLRGTSSYEQYF
CDR3 DNA: TGTGCCAGCAGCTCTCTTCGCGGGACTAGCTCCTACGAGCAGTACTTC

J gene: TRBJ2-7
clone size: -
D gene: TRBD2
V gene: TRBV7-8
CDR3 protein: CASSLVTGLAVIYERYF
CDR3 DNA: TGTGCCAGCAGCTTAGTAACCGGACTAGCGGTAATCTACGAGCGGTACTTC

J gene: TRBJ2-7
clone size: -
D gene: -
V gene: TRBV7-2
CDR3 protein: CASSLAPVGQGWNEQYF
CDR3 DNA: TGTGCCAGCAGCTTAGCGCCCGTCGGGCAGGGATGGAACGAGCAGTACTTC

J gene: TRBJ2-4
clone size: -
D gene: TRBD1
V gene: TRBV7-8
CDR3 protein: CASSLGPGTGDIQYF
CDR3 DNA: TGTGCCAGCAGCTTAGGCCCCGGGACAGGCGACATTCAGTACTTC

J gene: TRBJ2-7
clone size: few
D gene: TRBD2
V gene: TRBV12-3/TRBV12-4
CDR3 protein: CASSFGLAGFPYEQYF
CDR3 DNA: TGTGCCAGCAGTTTTGGACTAGCGGGATTTCCCTACGAGCAGTACTTC

J gene: TRBJ2-2
clone size: -
D gene: TRBD2
V gene: TRBV5-1
CDR3 protein: CVSGEKANTGELFF
CDR3 DNA: TGCGTTAGCGGGGAAAAGGCGAACACCGGGGAGCTGTTTTTT

J gene: TRBJ2-1
clone size: -
D gene: -
V gene: TRBV9
CDR3 protein: CASSVVDRTEQFF
CDR3 DNA: TGTGCCAGCAGCGTAGTCGACCGTACCGAGCAGTTCTTC

J gene: TRBJ2-7
clone size: -
D gene: -
V gene: TRBV10-3
CDR3 protein: CAISERAQGNSYEQYF
CDR3 DNA: TGTGCCATCAGTGAGCGAGCGCAGGGAAACTCCTACGAGCAGTACTTC

J gene: TRBJ1-1
clone size: -
D gene: TRBD1
V gene: TRBV30
CDR3 protein: CAWSRQGGTEAFF
CDR3 DNA: TGTGCCTGGAGTCGACAGGGCGGGACTGAAGCTTTCTTT

J gene: TRBJ2-5
clone size: -
D gene: -
V gene: TRBV29-1
CDR3 protein: CSVDITQETQYF
CDR3 DNA: TGCAGCGTGGACATCACCCAAGAGACCCAGTACTTC

J gene: TRBJ2-5
clone size: -
D gene: TRBD1
V gene: TRBV25-1
CDR3 protein: CASSDGTGGQETQYF
CDR3 DNA: TGTGCCAGCAGTGATGGTACAGGGGGGCAAGAGACCCAGTACTTC

J gene: TRBJ2-1
clone size: few
D gene: -
V gene: TRBV7-6
CDR3 protein: CASRGGHEQFF
CDR3 DNA: TGTGCCAGCCGCGGAGGGCATGAGCAGTTCTTC

J gene: TRBJ2-7
clone size: few
D gene: TRBD1
V gene: TRBV9
CDR3 protein: CASSGWDSSYNEQYF
CDR3 DNA: TGTGCCAGCAGCGGCTGGGACAGCTCCTACAATGAGCAGTACTTC

J gene: TRBJ1-2
clone size: -
D gene: -
V gene: TRBV13
CDR3 protein: CASSLPGWNDGYTF
CDR3 DNA: TGTGCCAGCAGCTTACCGGGATGGAACGATGGCTACACCTTC

J gene: TRBJ1-6
clone size: -
D gene: -
V gene: TRBV21-1
CDR3 protein: CASSKAHREYNSPLHF
CDR3 DNA: TGTGCCAGCAGCAAAGCGCACAGAGAGTATAATTCACCCCTCCACTTT

J gene: TRBJ1-1
clone size: few
D gene: -
V gene: TRBV9
CDR3 protein: CASSTDTWNTEAFF
CDR3 DNA: TGTGCCAGCAGCACGGACACATGGAACACTGAAGCTTTCTTT

J gene: TRBJ2-1
clone size: -
D gene: TRBD2
V gene: TRBV9
CDR3 protein: CASSVWLADNEQFF
CDR3 DNA: TGTGCCAGCAGCGTATGGCTAGCGGACAATGAGCAGTTCTTC

J gene: TRBJ2-7
clone size: many
D gene: -
V gene: TRBV4-1
CDR3 protein: CASSQDKWRTVYEQYF
CDR3 DNA: TGCGCCAGCAGCCAAGATAAGTGGCGGACAGTCTACGAGCAGTACTTC

J gene: TRBJ2-3
clone size: -
D gene: TRBD2
V gene: TRBV4-1
CDR3 protein: CASSQITRAGGGTDTQYF
CDR3 DNA: TGCGCCAGCAGCCAAATCACGCGAGCGGGGGGAGGCACAGATACGCAGTATTTT

J gene: TRBJ2-5
clone size: -
D gene: TRBD2
V gene: TRBV4-1
CDR3 protein: CASSPSPSSRLAGGLETQYF
CDR3 DNA: TGCGCCAGCAGCCCGAGCCCTTCGTCTCGACTAGCGGGGGGCCTAGAGACCCAGTACTTC

J gene: TRBJ1-2
clone size: -
D gene: -
V gene: TRBV27
CDR3 protein: CASSPGTQVYGYTF
CDR3 DNA: TGTGCCAGCAGTCCAGGGACCCAGGTCTATGGCTACACCTTC

J gene: TRBJ2-1
clone size: once
D gene: TRBD1
V gene: TRBV10-3
CDR3 protein: CAISDPQDREQFF
CDR3 DNA: TGTGCCATCAGTGACCCACAGGACAGGGAGCAGTTCTTC

J gene: TRBJ2-3
clone size: many
D gene: -
V gene: TRBV10-3
CDR3 protein: CAISEPLQGTQYF
CDR3 DNA: TGTGCCATCAGTGAGCCATTACAGGGAACGCAGTATTTT

J gene: TRBJ2-5
clone size: -
D gene: TRBD2
V gene: TRBV7-8
CDR3 protein: CASSSSYTTGGQTQYF
CDR3 DNA: TGTGCCAGCAGCTCCTCATATACAACGGGGGGACAGACCCAGTACTTC

J gene: TRBJ1-1
clone size: -
D gene: -
V gene: TRBV9
CDR3 protein: CASGVEARGDAFF
CDR3 DNA: TGTGCCAGCGGCGTAGAAGCTAGAGGTGACGCTTTCTTT

J gene: TRBJ2-5
clone size: -
D gene: TRBD1
V gene: TRBV12-3/TRBV12-4
CDR3 protein: CASSQGQGGLETQYF
CDR3 DNA: TGTGCCAGCAGTCAGGGACAGGGCGGTTTGGAGACCCAGTACTTC

J gene: TRBJ2-1
clone size: -
D gene: TRBD2
V gene: TRBV2
CDR3 protein: CASRLAVEQFF
CDR3 DNA: TGTGCCAGCAGACTAGCGGTTGAGCAGTTCTTC

J gene: TRBJ1-5
clone size: few
D gene: -
V gene: TRBV6-5
CDR3 protein: CASRPRPPGQPQHF
CDR3 DNA: TGTGCCAGCAGACCGCGCCCTCCGGGGCAGCCCCAGCATTTT

J gene: TRBJ2-7
clone size: -
D gene: -
V gene: TRBV20-1
CDR3 protein: CSAREDSGVARFNEQYF
CDR3 DNA: TGCAGTGCTAGAGAGGATTCAGGGGTAGCTAGGTTCAATGAGCAGTACTTC

J gene: TRBJ1-1
clone size: few
D gene: -
V gene: TRBV28
CDR3 protein: CASSFARGLNTEAFF
CDR3 DNA: TGTGCCAGCAGTTTTGCGAGGGGTTTGAACACTGAAGCTTTCTTT

J gene: TRBJ2-1
clone size: few
D gene: -
V gene: TRBV7-9
CDR3 protein: CASNSPREAYNEQFF
CDR3 DNA: TGTGCCAGCAACAGTCCTAGGGAAGCCTACAATGAGCAGTTCTTC

J gene: TRBJ1-4
clone size: -
D gene: -
V gene: TRBV6-1
CDR3 protein: CASSEAGPHGEKLFF
CDR3 DNA: TGTGCCAGCAGTGAAGCGGGGCCCCATGGGGAAAAACTGTTTTTT

J gene: TRBJ2-1
clone size: -
D gene: TRBD2
V gene: TRBV5-1
CDR3 protein: CASSYERASGPHNEQFF
CDR3 DNA: TGCGCCAGCAGCTACGAGCGGGCTAGCGGCCCCCACAATGAGCAGTTCTTC

J gene: TRBJ2-5
clone size: -
D gene: TRBD2
V gene: TRBV20-1
CDR3 protein: CSARAGTSGRKTQYF
CDR3 DNA: TGCAGTGCTAGAGCCGGGACTAGCGGGAGAAAGACCCAGTACTTC